These 16 T cell receptor beta chains were all obtained from the same sample, sequenced in a study of OX40 agonist ivuxolimab in advanced cancers. Data came from immunoSEQ multiplex PCR; TCRdb stores just in-frame clones and leaves some out. The sample lists roughly 61,000 clones, less than 90% occurring once. Source: CD4+ or CD8+ T cells sorted from blood, taken in a trial of the OX40 agonist ivuxolimab. Receptors were obtained from an adult with an advanced solid tumor such as melanoma, head and neck, liver or kidney cancer.

The genes are TRBV2 and TRBJ1-5; 7 nucleotides line up with TRBD1. The germline CDR1 and CDR2 sequences are SNHLY and FYNNEI. J lost 4 bases, V lost 2 bases, and 8 bases had no gene match. This CDR3 is 16 amino acids long. The DNA of the CDR3 is TGTGCCAGCAGTGAATTAGGGACAGCTGGGAATCAGCCCCAGCATTTT. It translates to CASSELGTAGNQPQHF.

This clone was detected only a few times. The rearrangement links TRBV9 to TRBJ1-1; D remains ambiguous. The CDR3 consists of 13 residues. CDR1 and CDR2 (germline): SGDLS, YYNGEE. Trimming took 1 base from V and 7 from J, leaving 11 bases between them. The CDR3 is CASSVIVGGEAFF. CDR3 bases: TGTGCCAGCAGCGTAATCGTTGGCGGTGAAGCTTTCTTT.

The chain combines TRBV27 with TRBJ1-2; perhaps TRBD1 as D (5 bases). The V end was cut by 0 bases, the J end by 9 bases, with 14 bases between. The germline V gene has CDR1 MNHEY and CDR2 SMNVEV (reference sequence). The CDR3 is made up of 14 amino acids. The CDR3 DNA follows: TGTGCCAGCAGTTTATCCCGGACAACTCTGAGCTACACCTTC. Residues: CASSLSRTTLSYTF.

The V call is TRBV6-6, the J call TRBJ2-3; 12 nucleotides line up with TRBD1. The CDR3 is 15 residues long. The germline V gene has CDR1 MNHNY and CDR2 SVGAGI (reference sequence). Trimming removed 6 bases from V and 2 bases from J; junction bases left unmatched: 3. CDR3 nucleotides: TGTGCCAGCAGACGGGACAGGGGGCACACAGATACGCAGTATTTT. This gives the protein CASRRDRGHTDTQYF.

The CDR3 here is CASSQVGGWASGANVLTF. DNA for the CDR3: TGCGCCAGCAGCCAAGTAGGGGGTTGGGCCTCTGGGGCCAACGTCCTGACTTTC. This chain connects TRBV4-1 to TRBJ2-6, with D possibly TRBD1 on 6 matching bases. Between the trimmed V and J ends, which lost 1 base and 0 bases, there was a span of 13 bases. CDR3 size: 18 residues. Germline V gene data show CDR1 as MGHRA and CDR2 as YSYEKL.

This clone was seen more than once but under ten times. This chain uses TRBV6-1 with TRBJ1-2; TRBD1 might be the D (5 bases). This CDR3 is 13 amino acids long. V was clipped by 6 bases and J by 10 bases, with 18 bases between them. Germline CDR1 reads MNHNS; CDR2 reads SASEGT. The CDR3 nucleotides read TGTGCCAGCAGGGAACTGATCAGGGAGCACTACACCTTC. Amino acid sequence: CASRELIREHYTF.

V usage is TRBV5-1 and J usage is TRBJ1-5; D not resolved. The germline V and J ends were trimmed by 0 bases and 2 bases, with 9 bases remaining between them. The V gene's germline CDR1 is SGHRS and CDR2 YFSETQ. CDR3 length: 15 amino acids. As DNA, the CDR3 is TGCGCCAGCAGCTTGGTGGCAGGTCGCAATCAGCCCCAGCATTTT. This encodes CASSLVAGRNQPQHF.

The chain carries TRBV30 and TRBJ1-2; TRBD1 aligns across 7 bases. Germline V gene lookup returns CDR1 GTSNPN and CDR2 SVGIG (reference sequence). The CDR3 is made up of 12 amino acids. Trimming at V came to 6 bases and at J to 5 bases, leaving 6 bases not matched to a gene. CDR3 sequence: CACTPGGYGYTF. As DNA, the CDR3 is TGTGCCTGCACCCCAGGGGGGTATGGCTACACCTTC.

V gene TRBV6-5 combines with J gene TRBJ1-2, with 7 bases identical to TRBD1. V trimming: 7 bases; J trimming: 4 bases; junction bases outside the gene matches: 6. The germline gives CDR1 MNHEY, CDR2 SVGAGI. The CDR3 is 13 amino acids. CDR3 coding DNA: TGTGCCAGCAAAGCGGACAGGAGCTATGGCTACACCTTC. Translating gives CASKADRSYGYTF.

The chain couples TRBV18 to TRBJ2-7; 7 bases line up with TRBD1. V lost 8 bases to trimming and J lost 4 bases; unmatched junction nucleotides: 23. The length of the CDR3 is 18 residues. Germline CDR1 is KGHSH and CDR2 is LQKENI. CDR3: CASRASGTAPIPTYEQYF. DNA of the CDR3: TGTGCCAGCCGTGCTTCCGGGACAGCTCCAATTCCGACATACGAGCAGTACTTC.

This CDR3 is CASSGSGRSYNSPLHF. The DNA of the CDR3 is TGTGCCAGCAGTGGCTCAGGCCGCTCCTATAATTCACCCCTCCACTTT. V and J are TRBV6-1 and TRBJ1-6; D is unresolved. V was shortened by 4 bases and J by 0 bases, with 10 bases between the two germline ends. CDR1 is MNHNS and CDR2 is SASEGT in the germline V gene. The CDR3 sequence is 16 residues long.

Points on this clone: Its ends do not fully match the called genes, so a read error is possible. The V gene is TRBV7-2, the J gene TRBJ2-2; TRBD2 matches at 12 bases. The CDR3 length is 14 residues. CDR1 SGHTA and CDR2 FQGNSA come from the germline V gene. The DNA of the CDR3 is TGTGCCAGCAGCCTAGCGGGGGGGCACGGGGAGCTGTTTTTT. Its translation: CASSLAGGHGELFF.

J is TRBJ2-1 and V is TRBV7-9; TRBD2 agrees at 7 bases. Trimming at V came to 4 bases and at J to 0 bases, leaving 9 bases not matched to a gene. The CDR3 is made up of 17 amino acids. From germline, CDR1 is SEHNR and CDR2 FQNEAQ (reference sequence). In DNA form, the CDR3 reads TGTGCCAGCAGCTCCGCCGCAGCTAGCGGCTCCTACAATGAGCAGTTCTTC. Protein product: CASSSAAASGSYNEQFF.

The genes are TRBV19 and TRBJ2-1; tentatively, D is TRBD2 (5 bases). The V gene's germline CDR1 is LNHDA and CDR2 SQIVND (reference sequence). V was clipped by 7 bases and J by 2 bases, with 12 bases between them. CDR3 size: 14 residues. Here the CDR3 reads CASKLTGTYNEQFF. The CDR3 nucleotides are TGTGCCAGTAAACTTACGGGGACCTACAATGAGCAGTTCTTC.

The chain is built from TRBV5-4 and TRBJ1-1; TRBD1 matches 10 bases. The junction had 8 bases not matched to a gene; V was cut back by 4 bases and J by 5 bases. Germline assignment: CDR1 SGHNT and CDR2 YYREEE (reference sequence). This CDR3 is 15 amino acids long. CDR3 DNA sequence: TGTGCCAGCAGCCCGACGACAGGGGGCGGAACTGAAGCTTTCTTT. Amino acids: CASSPTTGGGTEAFF.

The chain employs TRBV28 and TRBJ2-3; D is possibly TRBD2 (5 bases). CDR3 length: 13 residues. Germline values: CDR1 MDHEN, CDR2 SYDVKM. V was cut by 5 bases and J by 3 bases, with 9 bases left in between. The CDR3 DNA is TGTGCCAGCAGTGAGGGTCAGACAGATACGCAGTATTTT. Residues: CASSEGQTDTQYF.